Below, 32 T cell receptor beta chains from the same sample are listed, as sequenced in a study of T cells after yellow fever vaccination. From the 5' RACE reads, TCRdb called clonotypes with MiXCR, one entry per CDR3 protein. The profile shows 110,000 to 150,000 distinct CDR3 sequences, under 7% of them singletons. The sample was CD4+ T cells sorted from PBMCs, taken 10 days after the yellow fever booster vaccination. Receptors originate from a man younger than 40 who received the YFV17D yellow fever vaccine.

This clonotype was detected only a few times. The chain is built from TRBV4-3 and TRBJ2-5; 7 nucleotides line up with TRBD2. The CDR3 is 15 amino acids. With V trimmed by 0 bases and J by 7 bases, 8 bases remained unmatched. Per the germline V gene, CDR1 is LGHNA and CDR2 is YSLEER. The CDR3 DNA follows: TGCGCCAGCAGCCAAGAGATCCAGCGGGGCGGGACCCAGTACTTC. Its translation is CASSQEIQRGGTQYF.

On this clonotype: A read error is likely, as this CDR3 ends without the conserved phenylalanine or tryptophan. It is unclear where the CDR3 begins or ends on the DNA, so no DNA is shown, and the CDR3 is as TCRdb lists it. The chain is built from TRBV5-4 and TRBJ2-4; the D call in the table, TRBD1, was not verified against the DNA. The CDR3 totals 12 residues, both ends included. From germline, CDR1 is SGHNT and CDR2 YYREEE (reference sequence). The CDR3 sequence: CASRKEGGFLNL.

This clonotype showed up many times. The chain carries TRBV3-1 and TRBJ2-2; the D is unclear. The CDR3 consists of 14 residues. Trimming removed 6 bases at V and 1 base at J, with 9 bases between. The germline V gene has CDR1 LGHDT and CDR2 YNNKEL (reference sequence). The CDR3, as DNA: TGTGCCAGCAGAACCGCTGTGAACACCGGGGAGCTGTTTTTT. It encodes CASRTAVNTGELFF.

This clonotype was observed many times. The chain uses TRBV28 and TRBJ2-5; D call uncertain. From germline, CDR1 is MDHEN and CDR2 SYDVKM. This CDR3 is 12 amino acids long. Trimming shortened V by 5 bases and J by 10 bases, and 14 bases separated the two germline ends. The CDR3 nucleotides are TGTGCCAGCAGTCTACCCTCTAGAGTCCAGTACTTC. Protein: CASSLPSRVQYF.

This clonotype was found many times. CDR3 residues: CASSSLGTATYEQYF. The CDR3 DNA follows: TGTGCCAGCAGCTCCTTAGGGACCGCTACCTACGAGCAGTACTTC. The chain joins TRBV6-1 to TRBJ2-7; D tentatively fits TRBD1 or TRBD2 (5 bases each). The CDR3 is 15 residues long. Looked up from germline, CDR1 is MNHNS and CDR2 is SASEGT. The germline V and J ends were trimmed by 6 bases and 2 bases, with 17 bases remaining between them.

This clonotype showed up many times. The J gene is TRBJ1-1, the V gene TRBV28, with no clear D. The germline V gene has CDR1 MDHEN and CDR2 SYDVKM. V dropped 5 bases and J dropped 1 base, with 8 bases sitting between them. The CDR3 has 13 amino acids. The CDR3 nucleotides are TGTGCCAGCAGTCCAAGACAGAACACTGAAGCTTTCTTT. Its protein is CASSPRQNTEAFF.

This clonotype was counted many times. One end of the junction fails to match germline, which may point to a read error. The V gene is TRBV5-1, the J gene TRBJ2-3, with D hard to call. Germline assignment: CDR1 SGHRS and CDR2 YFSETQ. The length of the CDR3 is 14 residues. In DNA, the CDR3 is TGTGCCAGCAGCTTAGTCGGATTCACAGATACGCAGTATTTT. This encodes CASSLVGFTDTQYF.

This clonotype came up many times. The CDR3 protein is CASSLERSSYNEQFF. In nucleotides, the CDR3 is TGTGCCAGCAGTTTGGAGAGGAGCTCCTACAATGAGCAGTTCTTC. The chain recombines TRBV27 with TRBJ2-1; D not resolved. V was pared by 3 bases and J by 0 bases, with 9 bases between. Germline values: CDR1 MNHEY, CDR2 SMNVEV (reference sequence). CDR3 length: 15 amino acids.

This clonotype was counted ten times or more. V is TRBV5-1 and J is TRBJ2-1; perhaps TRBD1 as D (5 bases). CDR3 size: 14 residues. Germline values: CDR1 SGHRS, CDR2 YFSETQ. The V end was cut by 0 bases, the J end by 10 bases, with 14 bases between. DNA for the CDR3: TGCGCCAGCAGCTTGGGGGGCACCGAAGTAGAGCAGTTCTTC. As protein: CASSLGGTEVEQFF.

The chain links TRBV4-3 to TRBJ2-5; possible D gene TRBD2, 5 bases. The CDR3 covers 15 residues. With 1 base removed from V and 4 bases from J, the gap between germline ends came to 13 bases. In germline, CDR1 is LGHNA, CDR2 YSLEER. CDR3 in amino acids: CASSQGLYRLETQYF. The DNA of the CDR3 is TGCGCCAGCAGCCAAGGACTATATAGATTAGAGACCCAGTACTTC.

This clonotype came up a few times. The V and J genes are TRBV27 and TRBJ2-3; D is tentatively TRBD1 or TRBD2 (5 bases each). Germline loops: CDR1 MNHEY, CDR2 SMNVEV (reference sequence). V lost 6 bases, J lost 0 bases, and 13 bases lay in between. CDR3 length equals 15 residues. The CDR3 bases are TGTGCCAGCAGCCCGAGGGACCTCAGCACAGATACGCAGTATTTT. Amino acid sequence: CASSPRDLSTDTQYF.

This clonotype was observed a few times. CDR3 nucleotide sequence: TGTGCCAGCTCACCTCCCTTAGTAGGCTACAATGAGCAGTTCTTC. Protein: CASSPPLVGYNEQFF. This chain connects TRBV18 to TRBJ2-1; D ambiguous. V gave up 3 bases and J gave up 3 bases, with 12 bases separating them. The germline gives CDR1 KGHSH, CDR2 LQKENI. CDR3 length equals 15 residues.

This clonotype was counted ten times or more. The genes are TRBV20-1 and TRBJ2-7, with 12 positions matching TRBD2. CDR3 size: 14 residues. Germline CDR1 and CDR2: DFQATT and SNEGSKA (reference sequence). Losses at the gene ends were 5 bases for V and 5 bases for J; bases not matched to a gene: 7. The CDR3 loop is CSAGLAGRWDEQYF. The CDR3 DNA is TGCAGTGCTGGACTAGCGGGGCGGTGGGACGAGCAGTACTTC.

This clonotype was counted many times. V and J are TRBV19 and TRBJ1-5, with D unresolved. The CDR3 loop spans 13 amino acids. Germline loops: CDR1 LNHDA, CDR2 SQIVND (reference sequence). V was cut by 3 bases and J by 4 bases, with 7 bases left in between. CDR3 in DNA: TGTGCCAGTAGTATCAGAGTTAATCAGCCCCAGCATTTT. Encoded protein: CASSIRVNQPQHF. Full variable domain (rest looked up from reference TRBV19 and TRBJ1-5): DGGITQSPKYLFRKEGQNVTLSCEQNLNHDAMYWYRQDPGQGLRLIYYSQIVNDFQKGDIAEGYSVSREKKESFPLTVTSAQKNPTAFYLCASSIRVNQPQHFGDGTRLSIL.

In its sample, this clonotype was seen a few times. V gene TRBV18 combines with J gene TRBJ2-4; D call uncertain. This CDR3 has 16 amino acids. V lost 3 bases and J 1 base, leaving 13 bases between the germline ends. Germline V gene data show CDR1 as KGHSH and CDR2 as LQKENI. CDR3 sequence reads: CASSPPPRSAKNIQYF. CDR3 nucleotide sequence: TGTGCCAGCTCACCCCCCCCACGGTCGGCCAAAAACATTCAGTACTTC.

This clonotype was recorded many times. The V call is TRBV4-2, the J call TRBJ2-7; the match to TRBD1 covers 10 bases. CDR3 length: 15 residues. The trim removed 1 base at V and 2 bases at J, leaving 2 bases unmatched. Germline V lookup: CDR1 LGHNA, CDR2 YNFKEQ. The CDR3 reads CASSQAGTGAYEQYF. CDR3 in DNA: TGTGCCAGCAGCCAAGCCGGGACAGGGGCCTACGAGCAGTACTTC.

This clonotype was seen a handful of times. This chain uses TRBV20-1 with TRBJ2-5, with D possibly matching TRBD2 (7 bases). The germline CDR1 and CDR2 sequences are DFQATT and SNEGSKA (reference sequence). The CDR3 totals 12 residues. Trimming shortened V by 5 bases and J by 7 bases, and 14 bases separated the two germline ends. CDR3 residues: CSAPRGHGTQYF. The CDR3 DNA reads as TGCAGTGCTCCGCGGGGGCACGGGACCCAGTACTTC.

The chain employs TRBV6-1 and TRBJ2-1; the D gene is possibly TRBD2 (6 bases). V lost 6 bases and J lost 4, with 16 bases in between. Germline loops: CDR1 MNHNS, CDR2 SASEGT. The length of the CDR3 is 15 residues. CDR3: CASSQASVGYNEQFF. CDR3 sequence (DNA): TGTGCCAGCAGCCAAGCTAGCGTCGGGTACAATGAGCAGTTCTTC.

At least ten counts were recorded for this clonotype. The CDR3 nucleotides read TGTGCCACCAGGACCGGGACTAGTGGTTCCTACAATGAGCAGTTCTTC. It translates to CATRTGTSGSYNEQFF. V usage is TRBV15 and J usage is TRBJ2-1; TRBD2 matches at 8 bases. CDR3 size: 16 residues. CDR1 is LNHNV and CDR2 is YYDKDF in the germline V gene (reference sequence). Germline trimming cut 6 bases from V and 1 base from J; bases unmatched to any gene: 8. The variable domain in full, completed from reference TRBV15 and TRBJ2-1, reads DAMVIQNPRYQVTQFGKPVTLSCSQTLNHNVMYWYQQKSSQAPKLLFHYYDKDFNNEADTPDNFQSRRPNTSFCFLDIRSPGLGDTAMYLCATRTGTSGSYNEQFFGPGTRLTVL.

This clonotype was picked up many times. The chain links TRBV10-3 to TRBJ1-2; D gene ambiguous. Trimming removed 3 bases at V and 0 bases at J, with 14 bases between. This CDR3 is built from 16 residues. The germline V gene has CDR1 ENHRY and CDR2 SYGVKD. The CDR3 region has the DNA TGTGCCATCAGTGATGGGCAGCTCCATTCTAACTATGGCTACACCTTC. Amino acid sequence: CAISDGQLHSNYGYTF.

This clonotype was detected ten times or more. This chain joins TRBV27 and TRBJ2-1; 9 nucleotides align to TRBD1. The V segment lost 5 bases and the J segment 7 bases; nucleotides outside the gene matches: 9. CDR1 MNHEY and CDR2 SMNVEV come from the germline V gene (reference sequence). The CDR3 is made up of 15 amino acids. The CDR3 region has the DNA TGTGCCAGCAGTCTCGTTTGGGACAGGGCGAATGAGCAGTTCTTC. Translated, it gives CASSLVWDRANEQFF.

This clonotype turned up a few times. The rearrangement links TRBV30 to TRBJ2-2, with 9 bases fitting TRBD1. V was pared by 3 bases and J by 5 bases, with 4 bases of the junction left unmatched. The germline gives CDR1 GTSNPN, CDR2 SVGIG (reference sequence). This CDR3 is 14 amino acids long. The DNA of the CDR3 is TGTGCCTGGAGCCTACAGGGGGCGACCGGGGAGCTGTTTTTT. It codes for CAWSLQGATGELFF.

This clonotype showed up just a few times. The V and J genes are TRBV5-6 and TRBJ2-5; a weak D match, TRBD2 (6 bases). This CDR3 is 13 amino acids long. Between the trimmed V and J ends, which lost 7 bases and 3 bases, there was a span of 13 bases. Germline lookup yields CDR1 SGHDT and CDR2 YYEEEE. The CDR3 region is CASPGSREETQYF. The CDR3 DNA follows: TGTGCCAGCCCCGGGAGCAGAGAAGAGACCCAGTACTTC.

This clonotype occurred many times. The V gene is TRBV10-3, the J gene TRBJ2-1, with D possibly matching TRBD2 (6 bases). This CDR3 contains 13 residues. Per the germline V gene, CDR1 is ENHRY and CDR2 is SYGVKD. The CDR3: CAAAGRGDNEQFF. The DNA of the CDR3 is TGTGCGGCCGCGGGGCGGGGTGACAATGAGCAGTTCTTC.

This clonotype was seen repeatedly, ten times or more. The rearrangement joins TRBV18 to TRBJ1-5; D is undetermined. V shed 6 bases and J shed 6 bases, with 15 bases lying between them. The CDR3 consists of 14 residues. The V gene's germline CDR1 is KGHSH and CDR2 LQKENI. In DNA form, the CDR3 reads TGTGCCAGCTCCCAAGCATTGGTTGGTCAGCCCCAGCATTTT. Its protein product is CASSQALVGQPQHF.

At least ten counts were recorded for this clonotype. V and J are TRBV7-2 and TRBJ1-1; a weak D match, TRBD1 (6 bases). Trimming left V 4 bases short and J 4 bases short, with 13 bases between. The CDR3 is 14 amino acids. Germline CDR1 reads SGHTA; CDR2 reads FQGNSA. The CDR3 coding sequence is TGTGCCAGCAGCTCACAGGGACCGAGCACTGAAGCTTTCTTT. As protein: CASSSQGPSTEAFF. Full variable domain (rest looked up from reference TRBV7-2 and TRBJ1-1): GAGVSQSPSNKVTEKGKDVELRCDPISGHTALYWYRQSLGQGLEFLIYFQGNSAPDKSGLPSDRFSAERTGGSVSTLTIQRTQQEDSAVYLCASSSQGPSTEAFFGQGTRLTVV.

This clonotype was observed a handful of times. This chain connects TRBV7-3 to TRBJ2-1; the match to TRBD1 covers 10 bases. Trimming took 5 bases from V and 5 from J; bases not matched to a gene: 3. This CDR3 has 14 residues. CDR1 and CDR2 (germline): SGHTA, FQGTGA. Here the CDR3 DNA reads TGTGCCAGCAGCCCGGGACAGGGGAACAATGAGCAGTTCTTC. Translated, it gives CASSPGQGNNEQFF.

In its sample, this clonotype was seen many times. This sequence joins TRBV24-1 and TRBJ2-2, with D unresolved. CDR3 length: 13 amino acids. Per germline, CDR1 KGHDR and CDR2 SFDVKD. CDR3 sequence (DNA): TGTACTTATATAAGACATTCCGCCGGGGAGCTGTTTTTT. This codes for CTYIRHSAGELFF.

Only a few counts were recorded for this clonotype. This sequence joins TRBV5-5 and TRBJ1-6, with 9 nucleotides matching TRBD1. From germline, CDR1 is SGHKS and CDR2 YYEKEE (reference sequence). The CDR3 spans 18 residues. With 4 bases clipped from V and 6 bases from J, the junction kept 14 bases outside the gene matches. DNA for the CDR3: TGTGCCAGCAGCGCGCTGGGACAGGGTTTTTCTTTTAATTCACCCCTCCACTTT. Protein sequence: CASSALGQGFSFNSPLHF.

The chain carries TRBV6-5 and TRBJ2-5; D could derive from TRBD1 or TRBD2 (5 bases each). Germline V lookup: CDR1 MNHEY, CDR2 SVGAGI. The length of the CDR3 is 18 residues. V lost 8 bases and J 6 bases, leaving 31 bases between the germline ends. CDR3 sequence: CASGSNQGPSVMVQTQYF. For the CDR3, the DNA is TGTGCCAGCGGATCTAATCAGGGACCGTCGGTCATGGTCCAGACCCAGTACTTC.

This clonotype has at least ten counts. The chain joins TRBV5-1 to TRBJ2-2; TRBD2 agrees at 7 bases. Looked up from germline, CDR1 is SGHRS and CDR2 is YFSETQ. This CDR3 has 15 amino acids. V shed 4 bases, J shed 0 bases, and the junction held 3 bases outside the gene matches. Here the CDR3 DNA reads TGCGCCAGCAGCGCGCGGGAGCCGAACACCGGGGAGCTGTTTTTT. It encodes CASSAREPNTGELFF.

CDR3 loop: CASSRDRGDAFF. CDR3 DNA: TGTGCCAGCAGTCGTGACAGGGGGGACGCTTTCTTT. This rearrangement joins TRBV6-5 to TRBJ1-1; 9 nucleotides match TRBD1. The CDR3 has 12 residues. Germline CDR1 MNHEY, CDR2 SVGAGI. J lost 11 bases, V lost 5 bases, and 6 bases had no gene match.